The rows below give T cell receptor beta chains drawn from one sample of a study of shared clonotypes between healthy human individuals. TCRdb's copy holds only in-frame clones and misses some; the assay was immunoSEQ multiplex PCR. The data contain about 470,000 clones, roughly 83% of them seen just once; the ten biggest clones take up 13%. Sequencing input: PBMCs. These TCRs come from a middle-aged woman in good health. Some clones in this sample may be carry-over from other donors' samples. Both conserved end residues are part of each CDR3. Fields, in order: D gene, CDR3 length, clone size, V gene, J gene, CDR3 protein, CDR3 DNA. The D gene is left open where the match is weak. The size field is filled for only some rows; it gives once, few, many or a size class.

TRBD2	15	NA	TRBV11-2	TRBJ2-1	CASSPSGLAGVRQFF	TGTGCCAGCAGCCCGTCGGGACTAGCGGGAGTAAGGCAGTTCTTC
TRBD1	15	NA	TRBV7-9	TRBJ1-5	CASSQTGTGNQPQHF	TGTGCCAGCAGCCAAACCGGGACAGGGAATCAGCCCCAGCATTTT
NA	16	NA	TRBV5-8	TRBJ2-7	CASSLTTGTFSYEQYF	TGTGCCAGCAGCTTAACTACCGGGACTTTCTCCTACGAGCAGTACTTC
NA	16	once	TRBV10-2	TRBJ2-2	CASSELATVGTGELFF	TGCGCCAGCAGTGAGCTGGCTACTGTAGGCACCGGGGAGCTGTTTTTT
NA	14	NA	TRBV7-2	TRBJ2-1	CASSPGLIYNEQFF	TGTGCCAGCAGCCCGGGACTCATATACAATGAGCAGTTCTTC
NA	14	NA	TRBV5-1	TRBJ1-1	CASSLGSSDTEAFF	TGCGCCAGCAGCTTGGGAAGTTCGGACACTGAAGCTTTCTTT
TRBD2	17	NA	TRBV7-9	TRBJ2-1	CASSSLGLAGSYNEQFF	TGTGCCAGCAGCTCACTAGGACTAGCGGGATCCTACAATGAGCAGTTCTTC
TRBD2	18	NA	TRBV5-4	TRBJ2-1	CASSLVPTSQGFYNEQFF	TGTGCCAGCAGCTTGGTTCCGACTAGCCAGGGCTTCTACAATGAGCAGTTCTTC
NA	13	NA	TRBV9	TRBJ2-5	CASSVEVGRTQYF	TGTGCCAGCAGCGTAGAGGTCGGACGGACCCAGTACTTC
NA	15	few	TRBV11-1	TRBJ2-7	CASSRQGGTQHEQYF	TGTGCCAGCAGCCGACAGGGAGGGACTCAACACGAGCAGTACTTC
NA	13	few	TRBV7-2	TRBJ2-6	CASSLPGANVLTF	TGTGCCAGCAGCTTACCTGGGGCCAACGTCCTGACTTTC
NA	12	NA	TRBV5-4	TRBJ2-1	CASSLKESEQFF	TGTGCCAGCAGCTTGAAGGAGAGTGAGCAGTTCTTC
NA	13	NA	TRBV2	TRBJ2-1	CASSEGVGDEQFF	TGTGCCAGCAGTGAAGGGGTGGGAGATGAGCAGTTCTTC
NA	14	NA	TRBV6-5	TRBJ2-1	CASSYQGHGDEQFF	TGTGCCAGCAGTTATCAGGGGCATGGGGATGAGCAGTTCTTC
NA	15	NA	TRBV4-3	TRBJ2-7	CASSLAGQGPYEQYF	TGCGCCAGCAGCCTAGCGGGACAGGGCCCCTACGAGCAGTACTTC
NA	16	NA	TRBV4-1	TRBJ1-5	CASSQDGGVGNQPQHF	TGCGCCAGCAGCCAAGACGGGGGCGTCGGCAATCAGCCCCAGCATTTT
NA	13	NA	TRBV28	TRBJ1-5	CASRPPLRQPQHF	TGTGCCAGCAGGCCCCCCTTGCGGCAGCCCCAGCATTTT
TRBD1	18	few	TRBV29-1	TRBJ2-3	CSVEVVQGRSSSTDTQYF	TGCAGCGTTGAAGTTGTACAGGGGCGTAGCTCTAGCACAGATACGCAGTATTTT
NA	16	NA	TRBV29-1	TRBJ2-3	CSVGRGGLVGGDTQYF	TGCAGCGTTGGTAGGGGCGGACTAGTAGGGGGAGATACGCAGTATTTT
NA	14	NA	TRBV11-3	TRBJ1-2	CASSLAAIGYGYTF	TGTGCCAGCAGCTTAGCTGCTATCGGCTATGGCTACACCTTC
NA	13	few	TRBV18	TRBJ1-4	CASSRGTNEKLFF	TGTGCCAGCTCACGGGGGACTAATGAAAAACTGTTTTTT
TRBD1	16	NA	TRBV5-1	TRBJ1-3	CASSLGQGTFGNTIYF	TGCGCCAGCAGCTTGGGACAGGGGACTTTTGGAAACACCATATATTTT
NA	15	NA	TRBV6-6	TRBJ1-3	CASSYSQGLGNTIYF	TGTGCCAGCAGTTACTCGCAAGGGCTCGGAAACACCATATATTTT
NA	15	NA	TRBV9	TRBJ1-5	CASSKQENSNQPQHF	TGTGCCAGCAGTAAACAGGAAAATAGCAATCAGCCCCAGCATTTT
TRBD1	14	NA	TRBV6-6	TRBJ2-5	CASSTPGQGETQYF	TGTGCCAGCAGTACACCGGGACAGGGGGAGACCCAGTACTTC
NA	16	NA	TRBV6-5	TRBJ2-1	CASSYAPATSYNEQFF	TGTGCCAGCAGTTACGCCCCCGCCACCTCTTACAATGAGCAGTTCTTC
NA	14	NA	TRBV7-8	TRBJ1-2	CASSLRQGDYGYTF	TGTGCCAGCAGCTTAAGGCAGGGAGACTATGGCTACACCTTC
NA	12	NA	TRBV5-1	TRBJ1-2	CASSSQGYGYTF	TGCGCCAGCAGTTCACAGGGATATGGCTACACCTTC
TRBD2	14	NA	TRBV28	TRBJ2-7	CASRASGYSYEQYF	TGTGCCAGCAGGGCTAGCGGCTATTCCTACGAGCAGTACTTC
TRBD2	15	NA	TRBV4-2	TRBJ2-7	CASSPRSSGSSEQYF	TGTGCCAGCAGCCCTCGGTCTAGCGGGAGCAGTGAGCAGTACTTC
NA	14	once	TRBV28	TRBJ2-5	CASSLRGARETQYF	TGTGCCAGCAGTTTACGGGGGGCACGAGAGACCCAGTACTTC
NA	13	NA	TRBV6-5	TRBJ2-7	CASRKPSSYEQYF	TGTGCCAGCAGGAAACCCAGCTCCTACGAGCAGTACTTC
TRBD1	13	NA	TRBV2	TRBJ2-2	CASNRGNTGELFF	TGTGCCAGCAACAGGGGAAACACCGGGGAGCTGTTTTTT
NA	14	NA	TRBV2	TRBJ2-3	CASLLETGTDTQYF	TGTGCCAGCCTACTGGAGACGGGCACAGATACGCAGTATTTT
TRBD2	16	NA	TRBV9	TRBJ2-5	CASSFGLAGGIETQYF	TGTGCCAGCAGCTTTGGACTAGCGGGAGGGATAGAGACCCAGTACTTC
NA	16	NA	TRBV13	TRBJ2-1	CASSRAGWGAYNEQFF	TGTGCCAGCAGCCGGGCAGGCTGGGGAGCCTACAATGAGCAGTTCTTC
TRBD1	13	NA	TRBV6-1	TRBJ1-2	CASRTTGDYGYTF	TGTGCCAGCAGGACGACAGGGGACTATGGCTACACCTTC
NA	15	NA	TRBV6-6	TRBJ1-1	CASSPGGGANTEAFF	TGTGCCAGCAGTCCCGGGGGGGGCGCGAACACTGAAGCTTTCTTT
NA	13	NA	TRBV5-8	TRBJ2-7	CASSSLSSYEQYF	TGTGCCAGCAGCTCGCTTAGCTCCTACGAGCAGTACTTC
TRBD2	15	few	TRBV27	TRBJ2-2	CASSFLAGGAGELFF	TGTGCCAGCAGTTTTTTAGCGGGAGGTGCCGGGGAGCTGTTTTTT
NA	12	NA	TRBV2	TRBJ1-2	CASSPQGYGYTF	TGTGCCAGCAGTCCACAGGGCTATGGCTACACCTTC
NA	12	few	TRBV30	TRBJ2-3	CAWSDSTDTQYF	TGTGCCTGGAGCGACTCCACAGATACGCAGTATTTT
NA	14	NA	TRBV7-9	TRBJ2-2	CASSRVTARGELFF	TGTGCCAGCAGCCGCGTGACGGCCCGAGGGGAGCTGTTTTTT
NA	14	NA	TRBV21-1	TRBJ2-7	CASSPHHGFYEQYF	TGTGCCAGCAGCCCACACCATGGTTTCTACGAGCAGTACTTC
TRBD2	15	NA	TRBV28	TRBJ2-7	CASSPPASGNYEQYF	TGTGCCAGCAGTCCCCCGGCTAGCGGGAACTACGAGCAGTACTTC
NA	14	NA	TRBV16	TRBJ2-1	CASSQSSAYNEQFF	TGTGCCAGCAGCCAATCTAGCGCTTACAATGAGCAGTTCTTC
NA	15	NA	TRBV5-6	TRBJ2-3	CASSWGVRSTDTQYF	TGTGCCAGCAGCTGGGGGGTACGAAGCACAGATACGCAGTATTTT
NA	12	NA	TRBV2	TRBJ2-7	CASSYGSYEQYF	TGTGCCAGCAGTTATGGGTCCTACGAGCAGTACTTC
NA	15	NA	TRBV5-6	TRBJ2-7	CASSKQAVYSYEQYF	TGTGCCAGCAGCAAACAAGCGGTTTACTCCTACGAGCAGTACTTC
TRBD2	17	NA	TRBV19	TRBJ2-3	CASSIGRTSGRADTQYF	TGTGCCAGTAGTATCGGGCGAACTAGCGGGAGAGCAGATACGCAGTATTTT
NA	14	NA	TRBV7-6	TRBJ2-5	CASTPGPRQETQYF	TGTGCCAGCACACCGGGACCGCGGCAAGAGACCCAGTACTTC
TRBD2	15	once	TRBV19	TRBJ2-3	CASRLTAGVRDTQYF	TGTGCCAGTAGGTTGACAGCGGGAGTTAGAGATACGCAGTATTTT
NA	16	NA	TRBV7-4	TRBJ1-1	CASVGGGEILNTEAFF	TGTGCCAGCGTAGGGGGAGGGGAAATACTGAACACTGAAGCTTTCTTT
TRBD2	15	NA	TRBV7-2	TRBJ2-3	CASSFLAVSTDTQYF	TGTGCCAGCAGCTTTCTAGCGGTTAGCACAGATACGCAGTATTTT
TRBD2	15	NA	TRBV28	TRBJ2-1	CASSPRTSGSNEQFF	TGTGCCAGCAGTCCGAGGACTAGCGGGAGCAATGAGCAGTTCTTC
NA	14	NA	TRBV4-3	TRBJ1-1	CASSQGAGDTEAFF	TGCGCCAGCAGCCAAGGCGCTGGGGACACTGAAGCTTTCTTT
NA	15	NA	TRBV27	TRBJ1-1	CASSPWGDMNTEAFF	TGTGCCAGCAGTCCCTGGGGAGACATGAACACTGAAGCTTTCTTT
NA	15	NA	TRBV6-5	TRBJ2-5	CASSYSGGGQETQYF	TGTGCCAGCAGTTACTCCGGGGGAGGTCAAGAGACCCAGTACTTC
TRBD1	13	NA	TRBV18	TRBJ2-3	CASSRDRFDTQYF	TGTGCCAGCTCTAGGGACAGGTTCGATACGCAGTATTTT
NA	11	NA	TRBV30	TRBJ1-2	CAWSVKRGYTF	TGTGCCTGGAGTGTAAAGCGCGGCTACACCTTC